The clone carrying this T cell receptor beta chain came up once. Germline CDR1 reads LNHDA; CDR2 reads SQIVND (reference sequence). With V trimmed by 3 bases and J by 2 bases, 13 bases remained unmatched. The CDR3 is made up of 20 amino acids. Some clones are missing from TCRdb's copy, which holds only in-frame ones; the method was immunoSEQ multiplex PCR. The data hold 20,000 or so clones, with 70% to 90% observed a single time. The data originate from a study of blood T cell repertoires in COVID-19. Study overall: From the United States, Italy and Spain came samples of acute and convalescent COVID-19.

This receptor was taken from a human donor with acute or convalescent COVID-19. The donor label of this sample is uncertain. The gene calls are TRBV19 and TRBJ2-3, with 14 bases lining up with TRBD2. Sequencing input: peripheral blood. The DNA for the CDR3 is TGTGCCAGTAGTATTAAAGGGACTAGCGGGGGAATGAGGGTCACAGATACGCAGTATTTT. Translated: CASSIKGTSGGMRVTDTQYF.